The TCR beta chain described here comes from a study of a mutant IDH1 vaccine in newly diagnosed glioma (dated by TCRdb to the early 2020s). About the study as a whole: Vaccination began 4-6 weeks after radiotherapy alone, or alongside temozolomide cycles in the chemotherapy-containing groups. Longitudinal TCRB deep sequencing was done for some 26 treated patients, wherever samples were available for exploratory analyses. Of the 25 to 40 treated patients, 62.5% were male and about 38% were female, and the mean age was 40.4 years. Six visits were used for peripheral blood collection: V03 (baseline), V05, V07, V10, V12 and V13. The week-35 safety follow-up took place at visit V12, and the week-47 end of study took place at visit V13. Prior to enrollment, standard therapy consisting of radiotherapy alone, temozolomide alone, or radiochemotherapy with temozolomide had been administered to patients, with the combination being received by most patients.

V is reduced by 6 bases and J by 10 bases, leaving a spacing of 10 bases between them. Per the germline V gene (reference sequence), MNHEY is the CDR1 and SMNVEV is the CDR2. The CDR3 numbers 12 residues from cysteine through phenylalanine. Only the CDR3 DNA stays, 36 bases, in frame from base 1. Paper-wide results and their limitations: Availability determined which PBMC samples were chosen for TCRB deep sequencing. Immune responses induced by the vaccine were seen in more than 85% of patients across multiple MHC alleles. Pseudoprogression seemed to be unrelated to changes in the top peripheral T cell clonotypes found by TCRB sequencing. The authors noted that analyses of patient blood samples could not be reproduced because of sample limitations.

This clone showed up just a few times. No cognate antigen has been identified for it. It has no much larger one-base neighbor in the sample; base qualities were not kept. Libraries were made using the immunoSEQ multiplex PCR assay. Following the manufacturer's protocol, the hsTCRB Kit was used to amplify rearranged TCR beta chain sequences. TCRB libraries were sequenced on an Illumina MiSeq. As for the authors' bioinformatics: The proprietary platform of the kit vendor was used for demultiplexing, trimming and gene mapping. In TCRdb, the immuneACCESS table is reduced to in-frame sequences with V and J assigned. These tables do not hold every clone; where another copy was compared, an unresolved V gene accounts for under half, and the others remain unexplained. V and J calls and clone size are given by that table; D and trimming were obtained from the DNA. The sample includes over 80,000 clones, with 80% to 90% observed a single time. The top ten clones comprise around 5.3% of the sample.

What this sample's time point label stands for: week 47, end of study. A 20-mer mutant IDH1 peptide at 300 micrograms in Montanide made up each vaccine dose, which was injected subcutaneously together with topical imiquimod. Patients received eight vaccinations in weeks 1, 3, 5, 7, 11, 15, 19 and 23, corresponding to visits V03 through V10. The donors had newly diagnosed IDH1-mutant astrocytomas of WHO grade 3 or 4 that showed loss of nuclear ATRX. The samples were drawn from NOA16, a multicentre, single-arm, open-label phase I trial in Germany that tested a mutant IDH1 peptide vaccine in humans for the first time. Genomic DNA for TCRB sequencing was extracted from EDTA blood using the DNeasy Blood and Tissue Kit.

The rearrangement joined TRBV27 to TRBJ1-6; the D gene remains uncertain. The receptor was isolated from a man aged 40-49 years with glioma. Sequenced material: PBMCs, taken from a glioma patient whose treatment included an IDH1 peptide vaccine. The bases read TGTGCCAGCAGCTGGGTGGGGTCACCCCTCCACTTT. The translation is CASSWVGSPLHF.